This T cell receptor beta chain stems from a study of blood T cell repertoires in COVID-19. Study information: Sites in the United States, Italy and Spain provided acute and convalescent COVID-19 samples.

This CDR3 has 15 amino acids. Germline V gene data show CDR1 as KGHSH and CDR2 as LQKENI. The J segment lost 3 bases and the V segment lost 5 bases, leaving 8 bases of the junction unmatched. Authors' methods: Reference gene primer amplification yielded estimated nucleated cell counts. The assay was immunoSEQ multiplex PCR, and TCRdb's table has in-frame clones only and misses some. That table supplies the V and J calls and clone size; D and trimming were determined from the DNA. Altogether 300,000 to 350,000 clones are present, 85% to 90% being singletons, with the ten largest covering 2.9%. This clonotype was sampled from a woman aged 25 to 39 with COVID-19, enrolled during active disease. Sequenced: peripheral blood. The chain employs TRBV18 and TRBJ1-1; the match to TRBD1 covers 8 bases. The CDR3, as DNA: TGTGCCAGCTCATCGACAGGGGTGAAGGACACTGAAGCTTTCTTT. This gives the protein CASSSTGVKDTEAFF.